The rows below give T cell receptor beta chains drawn from one sample of a study of blood T cell repertoires in COVID-19. Method: immunoSEQ multiplex PCR; TCRdb's copy keeps in-frame clones and lacks some. The data contain roughly 350,000 clones, approximately 87% of them singletons. Sequencing was done on a sample of peripheral blood. These receptors originate from a woman between 50 and 59 years old with active or convalescent COVID-19. Each CDR3 is given with its conserved first and last residue. D genes are given only for firm matches. The size entry is marked missing in some rows and otherwise reads once, few, many or a size class.

V gene,J gene,D gene,CDR3 length,clone size,CDR3 protein,CDR3 DNA
TRBV5-1,TRBJ1-2,TRBD1,15,-,CASSVAGGENYGYTF,TGCGCCAGCAGCGTCGCAGGGGGCGAAAACTATGGCTACACCTTC
TRBV6-6,TRBJ2-7,-,13,-,CASSLQGLREQYF,TGTGCCAGCAGTCTACAGGGATTGCGCGAGCAGTACTTC
TRBV7-9,TRBJ1-2,TRBD1,15,many,CASSLDRGRSEGYTF,TGTGCCAGCAGCTTGGACAGGGGGCGATCAGAGGGCTACACCTTC
TRBV27,TRBJ1-5,TRBD1,14,-,CANLDRAGNQPQHF,TGTGCCAACCTGGACAGGGCGGGCAATCAGCCCCAGCATTTT
TRBV12-3/TRBV12-4,TRBJ1-2,-,13,-,CASREIQGYGYTF,TGTGCCAGCAGGGAGATACAGGGCTATGGCTACACCTTC
TRBV11-2,TRBJ1-4,-,14,-,CASSLGGGNEKLFF,TGTGCCAGCAGCTTAGGCGGGGGCAATGAAAAACTGTTTTTT
TRBV6-2/TRBV6-3,TRBJ1-1,-,13,-,CASSLLQDTEAFF,TGTGCCAGCAGCCTATTACAGGACACTGAAGCTTTCTTT
TRBV21-1,TRBJ1-2,-,12,-,CATSQGGDGYTF,TGTGCCACTAGTCAAGGGGGCGATGGCTACACCTTC
TRBV9,TRBJ2-3,TRBD2,16,once,CASSVGRGGFADTQYF,TGTGCCAGCAGCGTAGGTCGGGGGGGCTTTGCAGATACGCAGTATTTT
TRBV19,TRBJ2-5,-,14,-,CASSAYLPGETQYF,TGTGCCAGTAGTGCATACTTGCCCGGGGAGACCCAGTACTTC
TRBV5-4,TRBJ2-5,TRBD1,15,-,CASSPGTALQETQYF,TGTGCCAGCAGCCCCGGGACAGCCTTACAAGAGACCCAGTACTTC
TRBV19,TRBJ2-7,-,15,-,CASSPGSSGRDEQYF,TGTGCCAGTAGTCCGGGGTCAAGTGGGCGGGACGAGCAGTACTTC
TRBV3-1/TRBV3-2,TRBJ2-3,TRBD2,21,-,CASSQTLLAGERFGATDTQYF,TGTGCCAGCAGCCAAACCCTACTAGCGGGAGAAAGATTTGGGGCCACAGATACGCAGTATTTT
TRBV10-3,TRBJ1-2,TRBD1,17,-,CAISEASGTGKHYGYTF,TGTGCCATCAGTGAGGCCTCCGGGACAGGGAAACACTATGGCTACACCTTC
TRBV3-1/TRBV3-2,TRBJ1-6,TRBD1,19,-,CASSQDPGQGSHLNSPLHF,TGTGCCAGCAGCCAAGATCCGGGACAGGGGTCCCACCTTAATTCACCCCTCCACTTT
TRBV7-2,TRBJ1-5,TRBD1,15,-,CASTLGQGRNQPQHF,TGTGCCAGCACCTTGGGACAGGGGAGAAATCAGCCCCAGCATTTT
TRBV6-6,TRBJ1-2,-,13,-,CASSYTQGKGYTF,TGTGCCAGCAGTTATACGCAGGGGAAGGGCTACACCTTC